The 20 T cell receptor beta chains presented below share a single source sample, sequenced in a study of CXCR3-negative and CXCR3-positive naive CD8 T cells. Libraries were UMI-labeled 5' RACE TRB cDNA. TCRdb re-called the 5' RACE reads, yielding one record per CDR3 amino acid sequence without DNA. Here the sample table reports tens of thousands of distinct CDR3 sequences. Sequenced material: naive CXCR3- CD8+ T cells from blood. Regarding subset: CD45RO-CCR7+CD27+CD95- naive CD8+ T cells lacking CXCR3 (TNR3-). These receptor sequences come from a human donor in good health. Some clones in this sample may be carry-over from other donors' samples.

CDR3 amino acids: CASSQGAKSSYNEQFF. The V gene is TRBV4-3, the J gene TRBJ2-1. Looked up from germline, CDR1 is LGHNA and CDR2 is YSLEER. The CDR3 loop spans 16 amino acids.

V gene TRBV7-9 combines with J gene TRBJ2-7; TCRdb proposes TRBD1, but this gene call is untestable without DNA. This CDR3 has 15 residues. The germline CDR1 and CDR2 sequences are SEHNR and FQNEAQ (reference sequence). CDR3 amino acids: CASSSPGQDAYEQYF.

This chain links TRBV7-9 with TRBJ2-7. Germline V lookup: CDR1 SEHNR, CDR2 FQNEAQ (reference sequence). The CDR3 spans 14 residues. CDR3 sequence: CASSPESRAYEQYF.

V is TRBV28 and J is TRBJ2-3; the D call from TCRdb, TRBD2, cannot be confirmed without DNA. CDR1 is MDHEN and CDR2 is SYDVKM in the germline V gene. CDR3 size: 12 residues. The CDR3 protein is CASSFPGGTQYF.

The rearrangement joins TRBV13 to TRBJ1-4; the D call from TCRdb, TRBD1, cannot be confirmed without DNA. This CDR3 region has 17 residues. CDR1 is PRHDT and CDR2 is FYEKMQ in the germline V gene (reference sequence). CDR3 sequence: CASSLARDRGGGEKLFF.

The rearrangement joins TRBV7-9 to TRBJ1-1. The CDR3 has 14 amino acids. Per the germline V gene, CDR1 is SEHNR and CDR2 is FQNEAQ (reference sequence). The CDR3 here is CASSLGEVFAEAFF.

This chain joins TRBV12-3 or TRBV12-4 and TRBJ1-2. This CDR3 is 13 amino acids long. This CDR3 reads CASSFMEGYGYTF.

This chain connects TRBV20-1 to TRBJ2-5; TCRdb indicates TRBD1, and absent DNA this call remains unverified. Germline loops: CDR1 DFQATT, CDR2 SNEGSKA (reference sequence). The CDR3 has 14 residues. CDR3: CSARDGGPQETQYF.

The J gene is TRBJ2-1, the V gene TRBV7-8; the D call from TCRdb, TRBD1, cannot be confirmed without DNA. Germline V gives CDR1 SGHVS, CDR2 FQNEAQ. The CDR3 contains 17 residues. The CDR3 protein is CASSFSGTGAKNNEQFF.

CDR3 sequence: CASSRTRILQETQYF. This chain uses TRBV13 with TRBJ2-5; the D gene TCRdb calls, TRBD2, cannot be checked with no DNA. The germline V gene has CDR1 PRHDT and CDR2 FYEKMQ (reference sequence). The CDR3 totals 15 residues.

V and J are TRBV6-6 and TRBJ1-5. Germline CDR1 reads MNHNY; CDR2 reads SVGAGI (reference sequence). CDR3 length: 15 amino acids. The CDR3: CASSTGPDGGQPQHF.

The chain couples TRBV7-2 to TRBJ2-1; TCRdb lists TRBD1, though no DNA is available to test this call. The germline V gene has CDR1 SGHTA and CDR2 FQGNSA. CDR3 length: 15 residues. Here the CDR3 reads CASSYSGTGYNEQFF. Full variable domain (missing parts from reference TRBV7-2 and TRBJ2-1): GAGVSQSPSNKVTEKGKDVELRCDPISGHTALYWYRQSLGQGLEFLIYFQGNSAPDKSGLPSDRFSAERTGGSVSTLTIQRTQQEDSAVYLCASSYSGTGYNEQFFGPGTRLTVL.

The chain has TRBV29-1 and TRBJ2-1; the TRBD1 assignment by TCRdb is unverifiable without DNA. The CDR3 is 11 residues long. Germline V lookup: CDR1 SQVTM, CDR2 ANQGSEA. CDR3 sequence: CSVTHGTGEFF.

The CDR3 is CATSNNTGTATNYGYTF. The chain couples TRBV15 to TRBJ1-2; TCRdb proposes TRBD1, but this gene call is untestable without DNA. Germline-derived CDR1 and CDR2 are LNHNV and YYDKDF (reference sequence). The CDR3 covers 17 residues.

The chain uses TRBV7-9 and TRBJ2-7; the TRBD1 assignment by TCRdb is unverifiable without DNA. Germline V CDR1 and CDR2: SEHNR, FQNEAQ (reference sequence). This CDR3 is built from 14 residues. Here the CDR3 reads CASSRDGAGYEQYF. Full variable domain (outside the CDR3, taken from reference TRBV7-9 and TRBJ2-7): DTGVSQNPRHKITKRGQNVTFRCDPISEHNRLYWYRQTLGQGPEFLTYFQNEAQLEKSRLLSDRFSAERPKGSFSTLEIQRTEQGDSAMYLCASSRDGAGYEQYFGPGTRLTVT.

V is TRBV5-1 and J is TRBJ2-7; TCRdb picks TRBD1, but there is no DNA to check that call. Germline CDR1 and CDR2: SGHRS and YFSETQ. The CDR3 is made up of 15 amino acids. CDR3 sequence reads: CASSDGTGLTYEQYF. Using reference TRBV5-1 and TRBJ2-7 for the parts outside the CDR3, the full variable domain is KAGVTQTPRYLIKTRGQQVTLSCSPISGHRSVSWYQQTPGQGLQFLFEYFSETQRNKGNFPGRFSGRQFSNSRSEMNVSTLELGDSALYLCASSDGTGLTYEQYFGPGTRLTVT.

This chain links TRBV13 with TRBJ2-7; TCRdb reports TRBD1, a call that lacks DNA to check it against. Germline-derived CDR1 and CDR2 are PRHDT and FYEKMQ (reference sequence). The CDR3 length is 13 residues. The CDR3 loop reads CASSLPGANEQYF. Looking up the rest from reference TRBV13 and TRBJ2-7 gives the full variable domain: AAGVIQSPRHLIKEKRETATLKCYPIPRHDTVYWYQQGPGQDPQFLISFYEKMQSDKGSIPDRFSAQQFSDYHSELNMSSLELGDSALYFCASSLPGANEQYFGPGTRLTVT.

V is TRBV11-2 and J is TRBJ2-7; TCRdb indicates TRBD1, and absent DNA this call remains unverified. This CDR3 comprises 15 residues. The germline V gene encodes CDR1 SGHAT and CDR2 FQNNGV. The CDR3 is CASRPRQGGTYEQYF.

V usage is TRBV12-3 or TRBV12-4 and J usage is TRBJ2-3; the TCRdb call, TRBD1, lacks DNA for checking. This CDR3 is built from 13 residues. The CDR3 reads CASSPGTVNTQYF.

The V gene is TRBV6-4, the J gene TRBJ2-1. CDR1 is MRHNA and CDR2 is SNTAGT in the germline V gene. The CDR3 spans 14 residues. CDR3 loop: CASSDGQETNEQFF.